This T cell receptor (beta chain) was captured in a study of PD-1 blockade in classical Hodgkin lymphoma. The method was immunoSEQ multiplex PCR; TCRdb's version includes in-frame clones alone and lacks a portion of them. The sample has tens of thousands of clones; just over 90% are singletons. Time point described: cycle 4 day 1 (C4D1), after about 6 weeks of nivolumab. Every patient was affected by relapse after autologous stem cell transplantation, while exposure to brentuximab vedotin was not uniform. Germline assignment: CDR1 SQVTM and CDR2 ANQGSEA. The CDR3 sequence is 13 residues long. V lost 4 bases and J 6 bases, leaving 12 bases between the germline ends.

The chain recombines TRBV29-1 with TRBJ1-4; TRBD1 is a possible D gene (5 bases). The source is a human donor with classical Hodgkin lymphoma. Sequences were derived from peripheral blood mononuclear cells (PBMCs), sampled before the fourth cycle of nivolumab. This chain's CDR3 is CSVGTGRDEKLFF. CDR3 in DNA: TGCAGCGTTGGAACGGGGCGGGATGAAAAACTGTTTTTT.